This T cell receptor (beta chain) was documented in a study of OX40 agonist ivuxolimab in advanced cancers. Study-wide findings and caveats: Those patients achieving a partial response at 0.1-3.0 mg/kg showed among the lowest clonal expansion.

The CDR3 runs to 17 residues. Trimming cost V 4 bases and J 4 bases; bases outside gene matches: 11. Germline CDR1 and CDR2: SGHDT and YYEEEE. Concerning this clone itself: The target antigen is unknown.

Assay used: immunoSEQ multiplex PCR; TCRdb lists only in-frame clones, some missing. Among some 96,000 clones listed, around 89% were seen once. The clonotype originates from an adult with an advanced solid tumor such as melanoma, head and neck, liver or kidney cancer. The sample here was CD4+ or CD8+ T cells sorted from blood, taken in a trial of the OX40 agonist ivuxolimab. The genes are TRBV5-6 and TRBJ2-3, with TRBD2 matching over 11 bases. This CDR3 reads CASSDPTGTSGADTQYF. CDR3 sequence (DNA): TGTGCCAGCAGCGATCCTACCGGGACTAGCGGAGCAGATACGCAGTATTTT. The whole variable domain, remainder taken from reference TRBV5-6 and TRBJ2-3, is DAGVTQSPTHLIKTRGQQVTLRCSPKSGHDTVSWYQQALGQGPQFIFQYYEEEERQRGNFPDRFSGHQFPNYSSELNVNALLLGDSALYLCASSDPTGTSGADTQYFGPGTRLTVL.